Listed here is a single T cell receptor (beta chain). RNA amounts of about 0.5 to 1 ug underwent reverse transcription with random hexamers. TCR beta CDR3 was amplified by immunoSEQ covering 54 Vbeta and 13 Jbeta. Via MiXCR, TCRdb re-called the immunoSEQ multiplex PCR reads, giving one row per CDR3 protein. The table lists about 210,000 distinct CDR3 sequences, 95% of them singletons, with about 0.08% in the top ten. This entry comes from a study of CD8 T cells in Susac syndrome. From blood CD8+ and CD4+ T cells, the TCR beta chain was sequenced. The patients who served as multiple sclerosis controls were treatment-naive and had stable or active relapsing-remitting disease that fulfilled the revised McDonald criteria. Negative isolation yielded CD4+ and CD8+ T cells, and FACS enriched TEMRA cells. Between the trimmed V and J ends, which lost 0 bases and 4 bases, there was a span of 10 bases. Germline assignment: CDR1 SGDLS and CDR2 YYNGEE. CDR3 length equals 14 residues.

The chain combines TRBV9 with TRBJ2-5, with unresolved D. The sequenced sample was CD4+ T cells from PBMCs. The sequence was obtained from a human donor with multiple sclerosis. This CDR3 reads CASSVGRPGETQYF. CDR3 nucleotide sequence: TGTGCCAGCAGCGTAGGACGCCCCGGAGAGACCCAGTACTTC.